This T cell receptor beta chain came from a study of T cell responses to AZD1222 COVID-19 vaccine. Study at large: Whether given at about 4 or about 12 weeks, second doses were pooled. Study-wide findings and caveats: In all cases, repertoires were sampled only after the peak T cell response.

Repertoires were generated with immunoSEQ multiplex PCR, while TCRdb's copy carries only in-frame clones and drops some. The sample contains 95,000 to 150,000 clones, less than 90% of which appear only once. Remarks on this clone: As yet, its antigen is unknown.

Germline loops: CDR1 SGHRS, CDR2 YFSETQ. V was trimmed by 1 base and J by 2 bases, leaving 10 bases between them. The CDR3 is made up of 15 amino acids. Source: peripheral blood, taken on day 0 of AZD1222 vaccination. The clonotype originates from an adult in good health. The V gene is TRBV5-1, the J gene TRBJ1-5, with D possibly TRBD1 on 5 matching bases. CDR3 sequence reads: CASSLSGGGNQPQHF. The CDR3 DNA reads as TGCGCCAGCAGCTTGTCGGGGGGTGGCAATCAGCCCCAGCATTTT.